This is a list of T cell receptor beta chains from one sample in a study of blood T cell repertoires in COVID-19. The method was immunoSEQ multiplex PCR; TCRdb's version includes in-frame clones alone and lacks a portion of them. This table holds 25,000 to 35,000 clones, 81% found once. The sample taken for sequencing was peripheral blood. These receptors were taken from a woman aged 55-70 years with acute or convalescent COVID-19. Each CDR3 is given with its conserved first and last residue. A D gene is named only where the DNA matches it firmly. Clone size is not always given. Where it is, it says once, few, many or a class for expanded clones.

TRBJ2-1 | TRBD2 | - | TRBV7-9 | TGTGCCAGCAGCGGCCCCATAGCGGGGGGGTACAATGAGCAGTTCTTC | CASSGPIAGGYNEQFF
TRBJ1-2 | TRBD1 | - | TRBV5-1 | TGCGCCAGCAGCCCAACCCCACCTCAGACAGGGGAATATGGCTACACCTTC | CASSPTPPQTGEYGYTF
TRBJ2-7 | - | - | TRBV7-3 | TGTGCCAGCAGCGCCGGACTAAATCGCGAGCAGTACTTC | CASSAGLNREQYF
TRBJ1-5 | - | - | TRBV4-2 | TGTGCCAGCAGCCAAGATTCCGATCAGCCCCAGCATTTT | CASSQDSDQPQHF
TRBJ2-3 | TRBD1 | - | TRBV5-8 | TGTGCCAGCAGCCAGACGGGACAGACAGATACGCAGTATTTT | CASSQTGQTDTQYF
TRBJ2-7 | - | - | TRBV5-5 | TGTGCCAGCGGCGATCACAGGGTAAAGTACGAGCAGTACTTC | CASGDHRVKYEQYF
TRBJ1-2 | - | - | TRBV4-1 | TGCGCCAGCAGCCTTTCCTCAGGGCTCAACTATGGCTACACCTTC | CASSLSSGLNYGYTF
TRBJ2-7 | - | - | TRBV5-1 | TGCGCCAGCAGCTTTTCGGGGGACGAGCAGTACTTC | CASSFSGDEQYF
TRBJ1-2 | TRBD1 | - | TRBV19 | TGTGCCAGTAGTGATGGACAGGGCCGGGGGATAGCTAACTATGGCTACACCTTC | CASSDGQGRGIANYGYTF
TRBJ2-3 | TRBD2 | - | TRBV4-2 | TGTGCCAGCAGCCAAGAGCTAGCGGCTAGCACAGATACGCAGTATTTT | CASSQELAASTDTQYF
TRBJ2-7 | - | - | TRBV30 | TGTGCCTACAATGGACACGGCCCGCGAGAGCAGTACTTC | CAYNGHGPREQYF
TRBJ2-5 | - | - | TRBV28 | TGTGCCAGCAGTTTAGTAGGGTATATGGGGCAGGAGACCCAGTACTTC | CASSLVGYMGQETQYF
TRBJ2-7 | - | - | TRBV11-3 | TGTGCCAGCAGCTTAGGGGGGGACAGATCCTACGAGCAGTACTTC | CASSLGGDRSYEQYF
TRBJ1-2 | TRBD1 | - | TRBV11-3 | TGTGCCAGCAGCCCCGGGACAGGGGCAGGCGGCTACACCTTC | CASSPGTGAGGYTF
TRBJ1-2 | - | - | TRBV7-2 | TGTGCCAGCAGCTTAGCGTTGAGTGGGGGGTATGACTATGGCTACACCTTC | CASSLALSGGYDYGYTF
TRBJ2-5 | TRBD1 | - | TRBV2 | TGTGCCAGCAGTCGACAGGGGGCCGCCTCCCAAGAGACCCAGTACTTC | CASSRQGAASQETQYF
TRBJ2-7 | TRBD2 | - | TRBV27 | TGTGCCAGCAGTCCCTTACTAGCGGGGGGGCAAATCTCCTACGAGCAGTACTTC | CASSPLLAGGQISYEQYF
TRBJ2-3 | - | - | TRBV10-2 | TGCGCCAGCAGTGATAGCGGAAGCACAGATACGCAGTATTTT | CASSDSGSTDTQYF
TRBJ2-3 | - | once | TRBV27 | TGTGCCAGCAGTTTATCGCGGGTCACAGATACGCAGTATTTT | CASSLSRVTDTQYF
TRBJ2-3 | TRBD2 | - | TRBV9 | TGTGCCAGCAGCAGTCGAGCGGGGTCTAGCACAGATACGCAGTATTTT | CASSSRAGSSTDTQYF
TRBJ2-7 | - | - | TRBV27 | TGTGCCAGCAGTTTATCGAGACAGAGCTACGAGCAGTACTTC | CASSLSRQSYEQYF
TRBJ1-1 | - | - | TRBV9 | TGTGCCAGCAGCGGAGGGTCTGAAGCTTTCTTT | CASSGGSEAFF
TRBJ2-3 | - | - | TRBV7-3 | TGTGCCAGCAGCCCTTCCCGAGGGGGGGCGATGGGCACAGATACGCAGTATTTT | CASSPSRGGAMGTDTQYF
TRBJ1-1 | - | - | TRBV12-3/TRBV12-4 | TGTGCCAGCAGTTTGGGAGAAGGTACTGAAGCTTTCTTT | CASSLGEGTEAFF
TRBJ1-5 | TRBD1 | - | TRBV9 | TGTGCCAGCAGCGTTTCGGGACAGGGTGGTCAGCCCCAGCATTTT | CASSVSGQGGQPQHF
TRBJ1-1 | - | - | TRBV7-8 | TGTGCCAGCAAACCCCAGGAGGTCAGCACTGAAGCTTTCTTT | CASKPQEVSTEAFF
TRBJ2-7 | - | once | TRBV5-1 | TGCGCCAGCAGCCTCCAGGAGGTAGCCTACGAGCAGTACTTC | CASSLQEVAYEQYF
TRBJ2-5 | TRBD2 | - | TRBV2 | TGTGCCAGCAGTGAAGGTTTGGCGGGAGATTACCAAGAGACCCAGTACTTC | CASSEGLAGDYQETQYF
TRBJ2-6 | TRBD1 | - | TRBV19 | TGTGCCAGTAGTACACTACAGGGGGCTGGGGCCAACGTCCTGACTTTC | CASSTLQGAGANVLTF
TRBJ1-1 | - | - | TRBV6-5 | TGTGCCAGCAGTTACGTTAGAACGGGGGGAAACACTGAAGCTTTCTTT | CASSYVRTGGNTEAFF
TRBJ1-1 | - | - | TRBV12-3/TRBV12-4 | TGTGCCAGCAGTTTTGCAGGGAGGACTGAAGCTTTCTTT | CASSFAGRTEAFF
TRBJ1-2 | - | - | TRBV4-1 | TGCGCCAGCAGCCAGCATTTGCTCAGGGAATTCGATGGCTACACCTTC | CASSQHLLREFDGYTF
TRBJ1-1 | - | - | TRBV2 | TGTGCCAGCAGGAAGTCAGGGGAGAACACTGAAGCTTTCTTT | CASRKSGENTEAFF
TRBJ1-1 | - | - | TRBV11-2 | TGTGCCAGCAGCCCTCAGGGGTTCGGTGAAGCTTTCTTT | CASSPQGFGEAFF
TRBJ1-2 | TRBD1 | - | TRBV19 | TGTGCCAGTAGTTCCACTCCGGGACAGAAATATGGCTACACCTTC | CASSSTPGQKYGYTF
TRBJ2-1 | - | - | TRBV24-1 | TGTGCCACCAGTGACCCAGGTCCCCATGGAGGGAATGAGCAGTTCTTC | CATSDPGPHGGNEQFF
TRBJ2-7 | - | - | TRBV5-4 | TGTGCCAGCAGATCAACCCCAGAACGCTACGAGCAGTACTTC | CASRSTPERYEQYF